This passage covers 18 T cell receptor beta chains from one sample sequenced in a study of cytomegalovirus exposure and HLA in healthy donors. A multiplex PCR was run with 60 Vbeta primers and 13 Jbeta primers. Libraries were prepared by immunoSEQ multiplex PCR; TCRdb keeps only in-frame clonotypes and omits some of them. Of tens of thousands of clones in the sample, roughly 77% were seen once. The specimen was PBMCs. These receptors came from a woman aged 40 to 50 in good health and CMV-seropositive.

This chain links TRBV28 with TRBJ2-1; D might be TRBD1 (6 bases). CDR3 length: 16 residues. Germline-derived CDR1 and CDR2 are MDHEN and SYDVKM. With 5 bases removed from V and 1 base from J, the gap between germline ends came to 15 bases. CDR3 in DNA: TGTGCCAGCAGTGCCCCCTCGACAGGATCCTACAATGAGCAGTTCTTC. Translated, it gives CASSAPSTGSYNEQFF. Full variable domain (remainder filled in from reference TRBV28 and TRBJ2-1): DVKVTQSSRYLVKRTGEKVFLECVQDMDHENMFWYRQDPGLGLRLIYFSYDVKMKEKGDIPEGYSVSREKKERFSLILESASTNQTSMYLCASSAPSTGSYNEQFFGPGTRLTVL.

CDR3: CAWRGTWAEAFF. CDR3 bases: TGTGCCTGGAGAGGGACTTGGGCTGAAGCTTTCTTT. The V and J genes are TRBV30 and TRBJ1-1, with D possibly matching TRBD1 (5 bases). Germline CDR1 is GTSNPN and CDR2 is SVGIG (reference sequence). The CDR3 extends over 12 amino acids. The V end was cut by 3 bases, the J end by 6 bases, with 11 bases between. The full variable domain, rest sourced from reference TRBV30 and TRBJ1-1, is SQTIHQWPATLVQPVGSPLSLECTVEGTSNPNLYWYRQAAGRGLQLLFYSVGIGQISSEVPQNLSASRPQDRQFILSSKKLLLSDSGFYLCAWRGTWAEAFFGQGTRLTVV.

The chain uses TRBV19 and TRBJ2-1, with TRBD2 matching 9 bases. V lost 3 bases to trimming and J lost 13 bases; unmatched junction nucleotides: 4. The length of the CDR3 is 12 residues. Germline V gene sequence: CDR1 LNHDA, CDR2 SQIVND (reference sequence). The CDR3 DNA is TGTGCCAGTAGTATGTCTAGCGGGGTCCAGTTCTTC. Its protein product is CASSMSSGVQFF.

The count of this clone is one. The chain couples TRBV6-1 to TRBJ1-5; unclear D gene. V was trimmed by 4 bases and J by 5 bases, leaving 12 bases between them. This CDR3 comprises 14 residues. Germline assignment: CDR1 MNHNS and CDR2 SASEGT. Here the CDR3 reads CASSGSWRDQPQHF. In DNA, the CDR3 is TGTGCCAGCAGTGGGAGCTGGAGGGATCAGCCCCAGCATTTT.

The CDR3 DNA sequence: TGTGCCAGCTCCCCGGTAGCGGGCACGCACACCTATGGCTACACCTTC. It specifies CASSPVAGTHTYGYTF. The chain combines TRBV27 with TRBJ1-2, with D unresolved. The CDR3 has 16 amino acids. The germline gives CDR1 MNHEY, CDR2 SMNVEV (reference sequence). V lost 8 bases, J lost 4 bases, and 23 bases lay in between.

CDR3 DNA: TGTGCCAGCAGCTTAGGGACAGGGAACCCACAGCCCCAGCATTTT. Its protein product is CASSLGTGNPQPQHF. The chain carries TRBV7-2 and TRBJ1-5; TRBD1 aligns across 8 bases. This CDR3 contains 15 residues. With V trimmed by 1 base and J by 7 bases, 6 bases remained unmatched. Germline V gene data show CDR1 as SGHTA and CDR2 as FQGNSA.

This sequence joins TRBV27 and TRBJ2-2, with 8 bases identical to TRBD1. The V gene end was trimmed by 6 bases and the J gene end by 5 bases; junction bases not matched to a gene: 14. The germline gives CDR1 MNHEY, CDR2 SMNVEV (reference sequence). This CDR3 has 17 residues. CDR3 DNA sequence: TGTGCCAGCAGGCTCCTCGGACAGGGTGTTAAAACCGGGGAGCTGTTTTTT. Translating it yields CASRLLGQGVKTGELFF.

In this sample, this clone turned up a few times. This chain joins TRBV7-2 and TRBJ1-5; D uncertain. Trimming removed 1 base at V and 7 bases at J, with 11 bases between. CDR3 length: 14 residues. The V gene's germline CDR1 is SGHTA and CDR2 FQGNSA. The CDR3 region has the DNA TGTGCCAGCAGCTTAGGGCAGGACTGGCAGCCCCAGCATTTT. This translates into CASSLGQDWQPQHF.

This clone appeared a few times. The chain combines TRBV18 with TRBJ2-2, with D perhaps TRBD1 (5 bases). Looked up from germline, CDR1 is KGHSH and CDR2 is LQKENI. Trimming took 4 bases from V and 3 from J, leaving 9 bases between them. This CDR3 contains 14 residues. The CDR3 reads CASSHDSYTGELFF. In DNA, the CDR3 is TGTGCCAGCTCACATGACAGTTACACCGGGGAGCTGTTTTTT.

The chain employs TRBV29-1 and TRBJ1-1; the D is unclear. Germline values: CDR1 SQVTM, CDR2 ANQGSEA. The ends were cut back, 6 bases at V and 3 bases at J, with 20 bases in the middle. The CDR3 is 15 amino acids. CDR3 residues: CSVEFLLAEDTEAFF. CDR3 DNA sequence: TGCAGCGTGGAGTTTTTATTGGCTGAAGACACTGAAGCTTTCTTT.

This chain uses TRBV9 with TRBJ2-1, with 7 bases matching TRBD2. CDR1 and CDR2 from the germline V gene are SGDLS and YYNGEE. The CDR3 loop spans 15 amino acids. Trimming took 3 bases from V and 1 from J; bases not matched to a gene: 4. The CDR3 protein is CASSGSGDSYNEQFF. CDR3 DNA: TGTGCCAGCAGCGGAAGCGGGGATTCCTACAATGAGCAGTTCTTC.

The V and J genes are TRBV6-1 and TRBJ1-4; D possibly corresponds to TRBD1 (6 bases). Trimming removed 1 base from V and 8 bases from J, with 14 bases in between. The CDR3 sequence is 15 residues long. Germline V gene lookup returns CDR1 MNHNS and CDR2 SASEGT. Here the CDR3 DNA reads TGTGCCAGCAGTGAAGGGGGAGGGGGAAGGGAAAAACTGTTTTTT. This gives the protein CASSEGGGGREKLFF.

The CDR3 region is CASSFRGVFDTEAFF. Here the CDR3 DNA reads TGTGCCAGCAGTTTTAGGGGCGTTTTTGACACTGAAGCTTTCTTT. The chain links TRBV28 to TRBJ1-1, with D tentatively TRBD1 (5 bases). The germline V gene encodes CDR1 MDHEN and CDR2 SYDVKM. This CDR3 has 15 residues. V gave up 3 bases and J gave up 3 bases, with 14 bases separating them.

The V and J genes are TRBV7-8 and TRBJ1-3; the D gene is possibly TRBD1 (5 bases). Germline V gene lookup returns CDR1 SGHVS and CDR2 FQNEAQ. Trimming removed 0 bases at V and 0 bases at J, with 9 bases between. The CDR3 loop spans 16 amino acids. The CDR3 DNA is TGTGCCAGCAGCTTAGCCAGGGCCGACTCTGGAAACACCATATATTTT. Translated: CASSLARADSGNTIYF.

This clone was counted a single time. The DNA of the CDR3 is TGTGCCAGCAGCTTGTATAACAGAAAGAACACTGAAGCTTTCTTT. It translates to CASSLYNRKNTEAFF. The V call is TRBV5-5, the J call TRBJ1-1; no clear D gene. Germline CDR1 and CDR2: SGHKS and YYEKEE (reference sequence). V was trimmed by 1 base and J by 1 base, leaving 11 bases between them. This CDR3 comprises 15 residues.

The DNA for the CDR3 is TGTGCCAGCAGCTCCGCCGTCGGGGGACTCCTTTCCTATGGCTACACCTTC. Its translation: CASSSAVGGLLSYGYTF. The chain recombines TRBV7-8 with TRBJ1-2, with D perhaps TRBD1 (5 bases). V gave up 4 bases and J gave up 4 bases, with 22 bases separating them. The CDR3 totals 17 residues. Germline CDR1 SGHVS, CDR2 FQNEAQ. Variable domain in full (rest from reference TRBV7-8 and TRBJ1-2): GAGVSQSPRYKVAKRGQDVALRCDPISGHVSLFWYQQALGQGPEFLTYFQNEAQLDKSGLPSDRFFAERPEGSVSTLKIQRTQQEDSAVYLCASSSAVGGLLSYGYTFGSGTRLTVV.

This chain joins TRBV7-2 and TRBJ1-6; 7 positions match TRBD1. From germline, CDR1 is SGHTA and CDR2 FQGNSA. V was pared by 5 bases and J by 9 bases, with 10 bases of the junction left unmatched. This CDR3 is built from 15 residues. This CDR3 is CASSPETGVVSPLHF. The CDR3 region has the DNA TGTGCCAGCAGCCCAGAAACAGGGGTAGTTTCACCCCTCCACTTT.

The V call is TRBV18, the J call TRBJ1-5, with 9 bases fitting TRBD1. This CDR3 spans 15 amino acids. Germline loops: CDR1 KGHSH, CDR2 LQKENI. J gave up 4 bases and V 6 bases, and 7 bases lay outside the gene matches. The CDR3 region has the DNA TGTGCCAGCTCGCGCGAGGGGACAGGGAATCAGCCCCAGCATTTT. Translation gives CASSREGTGNQPQHF.